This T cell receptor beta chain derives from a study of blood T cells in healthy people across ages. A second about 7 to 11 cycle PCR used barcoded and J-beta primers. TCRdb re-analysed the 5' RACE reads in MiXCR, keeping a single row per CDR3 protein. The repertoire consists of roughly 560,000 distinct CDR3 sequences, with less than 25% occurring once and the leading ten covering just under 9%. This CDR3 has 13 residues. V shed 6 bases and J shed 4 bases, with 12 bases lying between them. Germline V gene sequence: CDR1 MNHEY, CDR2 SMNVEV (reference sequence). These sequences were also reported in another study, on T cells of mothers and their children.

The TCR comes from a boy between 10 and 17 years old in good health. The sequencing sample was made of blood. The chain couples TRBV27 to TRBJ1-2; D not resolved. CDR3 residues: CASSRDFGYGYTF. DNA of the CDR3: TGTGCCAGCAGCCGGGATTTTGGCTATGGCTACACCTTC.